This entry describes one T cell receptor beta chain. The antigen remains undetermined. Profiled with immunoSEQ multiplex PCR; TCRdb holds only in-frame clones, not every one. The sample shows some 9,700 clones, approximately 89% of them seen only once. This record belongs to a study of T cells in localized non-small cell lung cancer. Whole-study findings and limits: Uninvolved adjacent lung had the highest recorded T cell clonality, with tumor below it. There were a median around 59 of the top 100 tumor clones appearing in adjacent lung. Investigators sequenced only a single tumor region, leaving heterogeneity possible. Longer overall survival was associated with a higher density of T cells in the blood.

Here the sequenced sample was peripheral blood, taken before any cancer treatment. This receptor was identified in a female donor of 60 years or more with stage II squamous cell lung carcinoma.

The CDR3: CASSFLADGQDTQYF. DNA for the CDR3: TGTGCCAGCAGTTTCCTAGCGGACGGCCAAGATACGCAGTATTTT. This chain uses TRBV27 with TRBJ2-3; 7 nucleotides line up with TRBD2. This CDR3 contains 15 residues. The V gene end was trimmed by 3 bases and the J gene end by 5 bases; junction bases not matched to a gene: 8. Looked up from germline, CDR1 is MNHEY and CDR2 is SMNVEV (reference sequence).